This entry lists 27 T cell receptor beta chains sequenced from one sample in a study of chemoradiotherapy in HPV16-positive cancers. Clones were read by immunoSEQ multiplex PCR, and TCRdb kept only the in-frame ones, dropping some. The sample lists some 32,000 clones, around 88% occurring once. This sample comprised blood, obtained from a patient who underwent chemoradiotherapy. The receptor source for this set is a human donor with HPV-associated anogenital cancer.

The chain links TRBV5-1 to TRBJ2-1, with D perhaps given as TRBD1 or TRBD2 (5 bases each). The CDR3 runs 17 residues. Germline assignment: CDR1 SGHRS and CDR2 YFSETQ. Deletions cut 5 bases from V and 9 bases from J, with 27 bases between. CDR3 in amino acids: CASSSFTASLARAEQFF. CDR3 sequence (DNA): TGCGCCAGCAGTTCATTCACGGCGTCGCTAGCCAGGGCTGAGCAGTTCTTC.

This clone has just one count. The V call is TRBV29-1, the J call TRBJ1-1; D is possibly TRBD1 (6 bases). CDR1 and CDR2 from the germline V gene are SQVTM and ANQGSEA. This CDR3 is 14 amino acids long. The V end was cut by 7 bases, the J end by 5 bases, with 20 bases between. The chain's CDR3 is CSATKQGWLTEAFF. The CDR3 DNA sequence: TGCAGCGCCACAAAGCAGGGGTGGTTGACTGAAGCTTTCTTT.

The V call is TRBV6-1, the J call TRBJ2-4; D uncertain. V was shortened by 3 bases and J by 0 bases, with 18 bases between the two germline ends. CDR1 and CDR2 from the germline V gene are MNHNS and SASEGT. This CDR3 region has 18 residues. CDR3 bases: TGTGCCAGCAGTGAGGTATCTGGCGGAGTCCTAGCCAAAAACATTCAGTACTTC. It is translated as CASSEVSGGVLAKNIQYF.

This clone has more than one count but fewer than ten. The CDR3 DNA reads as TGCGCCAGCAGTCCGACCACAGGGGGCTCTGGAAACACCATATATTTT. Protein sequence: CASSPTTGGSGNTIYF. This chain connects TRBV5-1 to TRBJ1-3; 8 nucleotides line up with TRBD1. The ends lost 5 bases at V and 0 bases at J; junction bases unmatched: 7. CDR3 length: 16 residues. Germline assignment: CDR1 SGHRS and CDR2 YFSETQ.

The CDR3 loop is CASSTYTGELFF. The CDR3 nucleotides read TGTGCCAGTAGTACCTACACCGGGGAGCTGTTTTTT. The V gene is TRBV19, the J gene TRBJ2-2; D not certain. V gave up 4 bases and J gave up 3 bases, with 3 bases separating them. The germline V gene has CDR1 LNHDA and CDR2 SQIVND (reference sequence). The CDR3 length is 12 residues.

This chain connects TRBV19 to TRBJ1-2; maybe TRBD1 (6 bases). The CDR3 is 14 residues long. The germline V gene has CDR1 LNHDA and CDR2 SQIVND (reference sequence). V was trimmed by 4 bases and J by 5 bases, leaving 14 bases between them. CDR3 protein: CASSKGGQAYGYTF. In DNA, the CDR3 is TGTGCCAGTAGTAAAGGGGGGCAGGCTTATGGCTACACCTTC.

This chain links TRBV7-2 with TRBJ2-3; D uncertain. Germline V gene data show CDR1 as SGHTA and CDR2 as FQGNSA. This CDR3 contains 13 residues. V dropped 4 bases and J dropped 1 base, with 6 bases sitting between them. The CDR3 loop is CASSSQGTDTQYF. Here the CDR3 DNA reads TGTGCCAGCAGCTCGCAGGGCACAGATACGCAGTATTTT.

This clone appeared a single time. This rearrangement joins TRBV10-2 to TRBJ2-7; 12 positions match TRBD2. Germline V gene data show CDR1 as WSHSY and CDR2 as SAAADI. Trimming at V came to 5 bases and at J to 5 bases, leaving 4 bases not matched to a gene. The CDR3 loop spans 14 amino acids. This chain's CDR3 is CASSPGLAGHEQYF. As DNA, the CDR3 is TGCGCCAGCAGTCCGGGACTAGCGGGCCACGAGCAGTACTTC.

The J gene is TRBJ1-2, the V gene TRBV19, with D uncertain. The CDR3 covers 15 residues. V lost 7 bases to trimming and J lost 8 bases, with 23 bases between them. Germline-derived CDR1 and CDR2 are LNHDA and SQIVND (reference sequence). The CDR3 here is CASIATTTGSRGYTF. CDR3 DNA sequence: TGTGCCAGTATTGCCACCACGACCGGATCTAGGGGCTACACCTTC. Supplemented by reference TRBV19 and TRBJ1-2, the full variable domain reads DGGITQSPKYLFRKEGQNVTLSCEQNLNHDAMYWYRQDPGQGLRLIYYSQIVNDFQKGDIAEGYSVSREKKESFPLTVTSAQKNPTAFYLCASIATTTGSRGYTFGSGTRLTVV.

This chain joins TRBV10-2 and TRBJ1-1, with unresolved D. Trimming removed 1 base at V and 0 bases at J, with 6 bases between. The germline gives CDR1 WSHSY, CDR2 SAAADI. CDR3 size: 14 residues. CDR3 in DNA: TGCGCCAGCAGTGAGTTTCCTATGAACACTGAAGCTTTCTTT. It encodes CASSEFPMNTEAFF.

This clone came up a few times. The CDR3 nucleotides are TGTGCCAGCAGTCGGGAGCGGGGGCTCTACGAGCAGTACTTC. Protein product: CASSRERGLYEQYF. The chain uses TRBV25-1 and TRBJ2-7; TRBD2 matches 8 bases. J gave up 3 bases and V 5 bases, and 6 bases lay outside the gene matches. The CDR3 length is 14 residues. Germline V CDR1 and CDR2: MGHDK, SYGVNS.

The V and J genes are TRBV5-1 and TRBJ2-2; D is perhaps TRBD2 (5 bases). CDR1 is SGHRS, CDR2 YFSETQ, per germline. The CDR3 length is 13 residues. Trimming took 1 base from V and 5 from J, leaving 6 bases between them. CDR3 region: CASSLRETGELFF. CDR3 DNA: TGCGCCAGCAGCTTGAGGGAGACCGGGGAGCTGTTTTTT.

J is TRBJ2-5 and V is TRBV11-2; TRBD2 matches 8 bases. Germline-derived CDR1 and CDR2 are SGHAT and FQNNGV. The CDR3 totals 14 residues. V shed 7 bases, J shed 1 base, and the junction held 5 bases outside the gene matches. The CDR3 sequence: CASTVAGTQETQYF. DNA of the CDR3: TGTGCCAGCACAGTAGCGGGGACCCAAGAGACCCAGTACTTC.

This rearrangement joins TRBV5-8 to TRBJ2-1; D may match TRBD1 or TRBD2 (6 bases each). The CDR3 runs 14 residues. V was cut by 3 bases and J by 6 bases, with 13 bases left in between. Germline V gene sequence: CDR1 SGHTS, CDR2 YDEGEE. The CDR3 sequence: CASSSRGGFNEQFF. The DNA for the CDR3 is TGTGCCAGCAGCTCCCGAGGGGGGTTCAATGAGCAGTTCTTC.

This clone was seen more than once but under ten times. This chain links TRBV15 with TRBJ1-2, with a tentative D call TRBD1 (5 bases). Germline V gene data show CDR1 as LNHNV and CDR2 as YYDKDF (reference sequence). CDR3 length equals 13 residues. With 3 bases removed from V and 14 bases from J, the gap between germline ends came to 19 bases. CDR3 bases: TGTGCCACCAGCAGGGCCCCAGGACAAAGTCAAACCTTC. Protein product: CATSRAPGQSQTF.

J is TRBJ1-1 and V is TRBV7-9; D remains ambiguous. This CDR3 is built from 13 residues. V lost 1 base and J 1 base, leaving 4 bases between the germline ends. Looked up from germline, CDR1 is SEHNR and CDR2 is FQNEAQ (reference sequence). The CDR3 DNA reads as TGTGCCAGCAGCTTAGAAAGGAACACTGAAGCTTTCTTT. It is translated as CASSLERNTEAFF. Complete variable domain (other parts from reference TRBV7-9 and TRBJ1-1): DTGVSQNPRHKITKRGQNVTFRCDPISEHNRLYWYRQTLGQGPEFLTYFQNEAQLEKSRLLSDRFSAERPKGSFSTLEIQRTEQGDSAMYLCASSLERNTEAFFGQGTRLTVV.

J is TRBJ1-4 and V is TRBV5-6; no firm D call. V dropped 2 bases and J dropped 7 bases, with 12 bases sitting between them. The CDR3 is 14 amino acids. The germline V gene has CDR1 SGHDT and CDR2 YYEEEE. In nucleotides, the CDR3 is TGTGCCAGCAGCTTTCTGACGAGTAGTGAAAAACTGTTTTTT. It specifies CASSFLTSSEKLFF.

The rearrangement links TRBV5-4 to TRBJ2-2, with TRBD1 identical over 10 bases. V lost 6 bases, J lost 6 bases, and 8 bases stayed unmatched. The CDR3 runs to 15 residues. Germline CDR1 SGHNT, CDR2 YYREEE (reference sequence). The DNA for the CDR3 is TGTGCCAGCACCTCGGGACAGGGGCATCCCGGGGAGCTGTTTTTT. It yields the protein CASTSGQGHPGELFF.

V gene TRBV30 combines with J gene TRBJ1-2; D gene uncertain. V lost 0 bases and J 0 bases, leaving 5 bases between the germline ends. This CDR3 contains 13 residues. Germline CDR1 reads GTSNPN; CDR2 reads SVGIG (reference sequence). The CDR3 spells CAWSVSANYGYTF. The CDR3 DNA reads as TGTGCCTGGAGTGTGTCAGCTAACTATGGCTACACCTTC.

Of note for this clone: Different DNA sequences within this sample yield the same CDR3. The chain has TRBV19 and TRBJ2-2, with 8 positions matching TRBD1. Germline values: CDR1 LNHDA, CDR2 SQIVND (reference sequence). There are 17 residues in the CDR3. Trimming at V came to 0 bases and at J to 4 bases, leaving 7 bases not matched to a gene. In DNA, the CDR3 is TGTGCCAGTAGTATAGATCCCGCAGGGGGCGGCACCGGGGAGCTGTTTTTT. Its protein product is CASSIDPAGGGTGELFF.

The chain links TRBV7-2 to TRBJ2-7; 8 nucleotides agree with TRBD1. Germline V CDR1 and CDR2: SGHTA, FQGNSA. Trimming at V came to 1 base and at J to 9 bases, leaving 8 bases not matched to a gene. The CDR3 length is 14 residues. For the CDR3, the DNA is TGTGCCAGCAGCTTAGAGGGTTTCGGGACAGGGCAGTACTTC. As protein: CASSLEGFGTGQYF. Supplemented by reference TRBV7-2 and TRBJ2-7, the full variable domain reads GAGVSQSPSNKVTEKGKDVELRCDPISGHTALYWYRQSLGQGLEFLIYFQGNSAPDKSGLPSDRFSAERTGGSVSTLTIQRTQQEDSAVYLCASSLEGFGTGQYFGPGTRLTVT.

V usage is TRBV2 and J usage is TRBJ2-7; D call uncertain. V was clipped by 4 bases and J by 4 bases, with 8 bases between them. The CDR3 spans 12 residues. The germline gives CDR1 SNHLY, CDR2 FYNNEI. The CDR3 reads CASSGVLYEQYF. CDR3 DNA: TGTGCCAGCAGTGGGGTTCTATACGAGCAGTACTTC.

V is TRBV30 and J is TRBJ2-1; 7 nucleotides line up with TRBD2. Germline trimming cut 3 bases from V and 5 bases from J; bases unmatched to any gene: 10. Germline CDR1 is GTSNPN and CDR2 is SVGIG (reference sequence). The CDR3 sequence is 15 residues long. The DNA of the CDR3 is TGTGCCTGGAGGGGGGACTACCGGGGAAACAATGAGCAGTTCTTC. It translates to CAWRGDYRGNNEQFF.

The chain employs TRBV5-1 and TRBJ2-7; D is possibly TRBD2 (5 bases). The germline V gene has CDR1 SGHRS and CDR2 YFSETQ. The CDR3 extends over 14 amino acids. The germline V and J ends were trimmed by 6 bases and 4 bases, with 17 bases remaining between them. CDR3 protein: CASTPGTRSYEQYF. Here the CDR3 DNA reads TGCGCCAGCACGCCGGGAACACGATCGTACGAGCAGTACTTC.

The rearrangement links TRBV11-1 to TRBJ2-1; 8 nucleotides line up with TRBD2. The junction had 4 bases not matched to a gene; V was cut back by 1 base and J by 5 bases. Looked up from germline, CDR1 is SGHAT and CDR2 is FQDESV (reference sequence). The CDR3 is 15 amino acids. The CDR3 sequence is CASSLGRLANNEQFF. The CDR3 region has the DNA TGTGCCAGCAGCTTAGGGCGACTAGCGAACAATGAGCAGTTCTTC.

The V and J genes are TRBV4-2 and TRBJ2-3; 14 bases are a match to TRBD2. The CDR3 totals 17 residues. V dropped 3 bases and J dropped 5; count of bases not matched to a gene: 7. The germline gives CDR1 LGHNA, CDR2 YNFKEQ. This chain's CDR3 is CASSQGLAGAARDTQYF. The CDR3 nucleotides read TGTGCCAGCAGCCAGGGACTAGCGGGGGCCGCCCGAGATACGCAGTATTTT.

This clone was found a few times. The CDR3 nucleotides are TGTGCCACCAGCAGATTGGACGTTGGCTACACCTTC. Protein sequence: CATSRLDVGYTF. The chain employs TRBV15 and TRBJ1-2; no clear D gene. Germline V gene sequence: CDR1 LNHNV, CDR2 YYDKDF (reference sequence). The V end was cut by 2 bases, the J end by 7 bases, with 8 bases between. The CDR3 loop spans 12 amino acids. The variable domain in full, completed from reference TRBV15 and TRBJ1-2, reads DAMVIQNPRYQVTQFGKPVTLSCSQTLNHNVMYWYQQKSSQAPKLLFHYYDKDFNNEADTPDNFQSRRPNTSFCFLDIRSPGLGDTAMYLCATSRLDVGYTFGSGTRLTVV.